These T cell receptor beta chains were read from a single sample in a study of CD8+ T cells in alopecia areata. Some clones are missing from TCRdb's copy, which holds only in-frame ones; the method was immunoSEQ multiplex PCR. The sample lists fewer than 250,000 clones, 40% to 45% seen once, with around 2.8% in the top ten. This specimen was CD4+ T cells sorted from blood, taken at roughly week 36, from a patient treated with tofacitinib. The source of these receptors is a human donor with alopecia areata. The CDR3 runs from the conserved cysteine through the conserved F or W. A D gene is named only where the DNA matches it firmly. The size entry is marked missing in some rows and otherwise reads once, few, many or a size class.

NA	12	NA	TRBV2	TRBJ1-2	CASSIQGYGYTF	TGTGCCAGCAGTATACAGGGCTATGGCTACACCTTC
NA	15	NA	TRBV6-1	TRBJ1-5	CASSEDRQYYRTQHF	TGTGCCAGCAGTGAAGACCGACAGTACTACCGGACCCAGCATTTT
few	15	TRBD1	TRBV10-3	TRBJ2-7	CAISETQGATYEQYF	TGTGCCATCAGTGAGACACAGGGGGCTACTTACGAGCAGTACTTC
NA	12	NA	TRBV7-2	TRBJ1-2	CASSFDRGGYTF	TGTGCCAGCAGCTTCGACAGAGGGGGCTACACCTTC
NA	14	NA	TRBV19	TRBJ1-1	CASSMGLRNTEAFF	TGTGCCAGTAGTATGGGACTGAGGAACACTGAAGCTTTCTTT
once	15	NA	TRBV27	TRBJ2-7	CASSLLGRAPSEQYF	TGTGCCAGCAGTTTATTGGGCAGGGCCCCTTCCGAGCAGTACTTC
NA	11	TRBD2	TRBV29-1	TRBJ2-7	CSVATATSQYF	TGCAGCGTAGCGACAGCGACTAGCCAGTACTTC
NA	17	TRBD2	TRBV5-1	TRBJ2-7	CASSLSPQAGTTYEQYF	TGCGCCAGCAGCTTGTCCCCTCAAGCGGGAACAACCTACGAGCAGTACTTC
NA	17	TRBD1	TRBV7-2	TRBJ2-7	CASSARGQATIAYEQYF	TGTGCCAGCAGCGCTCGGGGACAGGCGACGATAGCCTACGAGCAGTACTTC
few	15	TRBD2	TRBV7-8	TRBJ2-7	CASSALAVSSYEQYF	TGTGCCAGCAGCGCACTAGCGGTGAGCTCCTACGAGCAGTACTTC
few	13	TRBD2	TRBV30	TRBJ2-1	CACRTSDYNEQFF	TGTGCCTGCCGGACTAGCGACTACAATGAGCAGTTCTTC
few	14	NA	TRBV11-2	TRBJ2-3	CASSRPGGTDTQYF	TGTGCCAGCAGCCGACCGGGTGGCACAGATACGCAGTATTTT
few	15	TRBD2	TRBV30	TRBJ2-1	CAWSVASGARNEQFF	TGTGCCTGGAGTGTAGCTAGCGGGGCCAGGAATGAGCAGTTCTTC
NA	11	NA	TRBV5-1	TRBJ2-4	CASSLGGIQYF	TGCGCCAGCAGCTTGGGCGGTATTCAGTACTTC
NA	12	NA	TRBV14	TRBJ2-1	CASSQAGDEQFF	TGTGCCAGCAGCCAAGCAGGAGACGAGCAGTTCTTC
NA	10	NA	TRBV6-1	TRBJ2-5	CAGRGETQYF	TGTGCCGGAAGGGGAGAGACCCAGTACTTC
few	14	TRBD2	TRBV29-1	TRBJ2-1	CSAARPSGVQGQFF	TGCAGCGCCGCTAGGCCTAGCGGGGTCCAGGGGCAGTTCTTC
few	17	NA	TRBV4-1	TRBJ2-4	CASSQRDSGGRGNIQYF	TGCGCCAGCAGCCAAAGGGATTCGGGTGGCCGGGGCAACATTCAGTACTTC
few	15	NA	TRBV6-5	TRBJ2-1	CASSRQGLIYNEQFF	TGTGCCAGCAGTCGACAGGGACTCATCTACAATGAGCAGTTCTTC
NA	14	NA	TRBV18	TRBJ2-1	CASSPSGSHNEQFF	TGTGCCAGCTCACCTTCCGGGTCCCACAATGAGCAGTTCTTC
NA	13	NA	TRBV27	TRBJ1-2	CASSSGVSYGYTF	TGTGCCAGCAGTTCAGGGGTGTCCTATGGCTACACCTTC
NA	15	TRBD2	TRBV30	TRBJ2-7	CAWSVRVGRSYEQYF	TGTGCCTGGAGTGTACGGGTCGGGAGGTCCTACGAGCAGTACTTC
few	21	TRBD2	TRBV4-1	TRBJ2-3	CASSQTGQGRLAGGVGDTQYF	TGCGCCAGCAGCCAGACCGGACAGGGGAGACTAGCGGGAGGTGTTGGAGATACGCAGTATTTT
few	14	NA	TRBV30	TRBJ1-3	CAWKLRGGGNTIYF	TGTGCCTGGAAGCTGCGGGGAGGCGGAAACACCATATATTTT
NA	15	TRBD2	TRBV4-3	TRBJ2-7	CASSQESSGRAEQYF	TGCGCCAGCAGCCAAGAGTCTAGCGGGAGGGCCGAGCAGTACTTC
NA	17	TRBD2	TRBV5-1	TRBJ2-1	CASSLATGTRGGNEQFF	TGCGCCAGCAGCTTGGCCACCGGGACTAGAGGGGGCAATGAGCAGTTCTTC
NA	14	NA	TRBV29-1	TRBJ2-1	CSVDVGLWKDEQFF	TGCAGCGTTGATGTGGGCCTTTGGAAGGACGAGCAGTTCTTC
NA	17	NA	TRBV7-2	TRBJ2-7	CASSLRALTQGADEQYF	TGTGCCAGCAGCTTGAGAGCGCTAACCCAGGGTGCAGACGAGCAGTACTTC
few	14	NA	TRBV5-1	TRBJ2-7	CASSLVVAGSEQYF	TGCGCCAGCAGCTTGGTAGTCGCGGGAAGCGAGCAGTACTTC
NA	14	TRBD1	TRBV11-2	TRBJ2-5	CASSSDRVQETQYF	TGTGCCAGCAGCTCGGACAGGGTTCAGGAGACCCAGTACTTC
once	15	TRBD2	TRBV4-1	TRBJ2-1	CASSHRTLAGGPQFF	TGCGCCAGCAGCCATCGTACGCTAGCGGGAGGCCCACAGTTCTTC
few	14	NA	TRBV7-8	TRBJ2-7	CASSLGGTPYEQYF	TGTGCCAGCAGCTTAGGTGGGACGCCGTACGAGCAGTACTTC
NA	17	TRBD2	TRBV5-1	TRBJ2-2	CASSSGLAGSNTGELFF	TGCGCCAGCAGTTCGGGACTAGCGGGATCGAACACCGGGGAGCTGTTTTTT
NA	15	NA	TRBV5-1	TRBJ1-3	CASSLEGFSGNTIYF	TGCGCCAGCAGCTTGGAGGGATTCTCTGGAAACACCATATATTTT
NA	12	NA	TRBV30	TRBJ2-7	CAIDREEYEQYF	TGTGCTATTGACAGGGAGGAATACGAGCAGTACTTC
few	17	NA	TRBV23-1	TRBJ2-6	CASSQRTVRSGANVLTF	TGCGCCAGCAGTCAGAGGACGGTCCGCTCTGGGGCCAACGTCCTGACTTTC
NA	13	NA	TRBV6-5	TRBJ1-5	CASRRDLNQPQHF	TGTGCCAGCAGAAGGGACCTCAATCAGCCCCAGCATTTT
NA	11	NA	TRBV5-1	TRBJ2-5	CASSSAETQYF	TGCGCCAGCAGCTCCGCGGAGACCCAGTACTTC
NA	17	NA	TRBV4-2	TRBJ1-4	CASSLEMNPATNEKLFF	TGTGCCAGCAGCTTGGAAATGAATCCTGCAACTAATGAAAAACTGTTTTTT
few	14	TRBD1	TRBV6-5	TRBJ2-7	CASSTRTGLLEQYF	TGTGCCAGCAGTACCAGGACAGGACTCCTCGAGCAGTACTTC
NA	17	NA	TRBV4-3	TRBJ1-3	CASSQDWRVNSGNTIYF	TGCGCCAGCAGCCAAGATTGGAGGGTAAACTCTGGAAACACCATATATTTT
NA	15	TRBD2	TRBV7-2	TRBJ2-5	CASSPLRGGRETQYF	TGTGCCAGCAGCCCCCTCCGGGGGGGGAGAGAGACCCAGTACTTC
few	13	NA	TRBV30	TRBJ2-3	CAWSVPSADTQYF	TGTGCCTGGAGTGTACCTAGCGCAGATACGCAGTATTTT
NA	17	TRBD1	TRBV7-2	TRBJ2-7	CASSGGPAGQGWNEQYF	TGTGCCAGCAGCGGAGGTCCCGCGGGACAGGGTTGGAACGAGCAGTACTTC
NA	13	TRBD1	TRBV27	TRBJ1-5	CASSPQGGQPQHF	TGTGCCAGCAGCCCCCAGGGGGGTCAGCCCCAGCATTTT
NA	14	NA	TRBV5-1	TRBJ1-1	CASRSEGGNTEAFF	TGCGCCAGCAGGTCGGAAGGAGGGAACACTGAAGCTTTCTTT
few	13	NA	TRBV4-1	TRBJ2-5	CASSHPSPETQYF	TGCGCCAGCAGCCATCCGAGTCCAGAGACCCAGTACTTC
NA	12	NA	TRBV19	TRBJ2-5	CASAAGLGTQYF	TGTGCCAGTGCTGCGGGGTTGGGGACCCAGTACTTC
NA	12	NA	TRBV30	TRBJ2-1	CAWSESYNEQFF	TGTGCCTGGAGTGAGAGCTACAATGAGCAGTTCTTC
few	15	TRBD2	TRBV7-9	TRBJ2-7	CASSLAGTSGYEQYF	TGTGCCAGCAGCCTGGCCGGGACTAGCGGCTACGAGCAGTACTTC
NA	13	NA	TRBV29-1	TRBJ2-7	CSVDSQGRNEQYF	TGCAGCGTTGACAGCCAGGGCAGGAACGAGCAGTACTTC
NA	14	TRBD2	TRBV29-1	TRBJ2-1	CSVESGLEPNEQFF	TGCAGCGTTGAATCGGGACTAGAGCCCAATGAGCAGTTCTTC
NA	16	NA	TRBV30	TRBJ1-5	CAWSRAGGRGTQPQHF	TGTGCCTGGAGCCGGGCCGGGGGGCGCGGAACTCAGCCCCAGCATTTT
NA	15	NA	TRBV25-1	TRBJ1-3	CASSYPESTGNTIYF	TGTGCCAGCAGTTACCCGGAGTCGACTGGAAACACCATATATTTT
few	12	NA	TRBV2	TRBJ2-2	CASRGDTGELFF	TGTGCCAGCAGAGGGGACACCGGGGAGCTGTTTTTT